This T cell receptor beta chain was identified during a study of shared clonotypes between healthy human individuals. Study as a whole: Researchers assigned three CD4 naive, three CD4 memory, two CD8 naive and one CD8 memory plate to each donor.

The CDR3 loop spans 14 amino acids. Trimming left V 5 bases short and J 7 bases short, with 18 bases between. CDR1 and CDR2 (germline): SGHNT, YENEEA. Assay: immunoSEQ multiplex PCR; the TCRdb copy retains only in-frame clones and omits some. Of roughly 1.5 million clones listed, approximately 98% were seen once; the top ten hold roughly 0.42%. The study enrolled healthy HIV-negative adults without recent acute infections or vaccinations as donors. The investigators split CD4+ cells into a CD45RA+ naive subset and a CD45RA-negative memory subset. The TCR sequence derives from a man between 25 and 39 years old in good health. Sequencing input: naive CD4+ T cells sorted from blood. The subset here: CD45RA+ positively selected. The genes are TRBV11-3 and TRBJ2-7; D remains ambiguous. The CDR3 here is CASSEKTHMGEQYF. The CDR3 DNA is TGTGCCAGCAGCGAGAAGACACACATGGGGGAGCAGTACTTC. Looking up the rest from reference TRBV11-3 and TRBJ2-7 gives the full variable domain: EAGVVQSPRYKIIEKKQPVAFWCNPISGHNTLYWYLQNLGQGPELLIRYENEEAVDDSQLPKDRFSAERLKGVDSTLKIQPAELGDSAVYLCASSEKTHMGEQYFGPGTRLTVT.